This TCR beta chain emerged from a study of T-cell memory formation after mild COVID-19 (dated by TCRdb to the early 2020s). Study-wide context: TCR sequence clusters from the two donors were largely donor specific. In a couple of donors, T-cell clones that expanded and contracted after mild COVID-19 were followed by sequencing TCRalpha and TCRbeta repertoires longitudinally. Two young, previously healthy adult volunteers made up the cohort, one male and one female. What the study reported, not specific to this receptor: Contracting CD4+ clones were found mainly in CM and EM memory subsets, while CD8+ clones were enriched in EMRA. Some responding clones were found in pre-infection memory, which suggests that pre-existing cross-reactive memory T cells took part in the SARS-CoV-2 response. Whether the second-wave clones peaking on day 37 were SARS-CoV-2 specific was not confirmed. Clones that contracted from day 15 to 85 showed balanced CD4/CD8 phenotypes, whereas a second wave of clones that expanded from day 15 to 37 leaned towards CD4+. The study covered only a couple of mild cases, and larger cohorts including severe cases with pre-infection samples were considered necessary.

Ficoll-Paque density gradient centrifugation was used to isolate PBMCs. Instrument used: Illumina NovaSeq 6000. Using 5'RACE with constant-segment primers, TCRalpha and TCRbeta cDNA libraries were constructed, with sample barcodes and unique molecular identifiers added in the process. Trizol reagent was used to extract RNA from every sample. Library amplification was performed in two PCR steps, and a second sample barcode and Illumina TruSeq adapters were introduced in the second step. Sequencing of the libraries was done on an Illumina NovaSeq, producing 2 x 150 bp paired-end reads. From the authors' description of their analysis: Demultiplexing of reads and collapsing into UMI-guided consensus sequences were performed with migec v1.2.7. With mixcr v2.1.11, UMI consensuses were aligned to TRA and TRB V and J templates and assembled into clonotypes. Expanded or contracted clonotypes were those called significant by both edgeR and NoisET, with noise models trained on biological replicates. For edgeR calls, the cutoffs were a false discovery rate-adjusted p below 0.01 and a log2 fold-change threshold of 1. As an exploratory analysis of dynamics, max-normalized trajectories of the 1000 most abundant clonotypes were examined by PCA with hierarchical clustering. Each responding clone was given a CD4 or CD8 phenotype based on the CD4+ and CD8+ repertoires, which had been sequenced separately. TCRdb handled the public reads itself, with Q25 trimming in fastp and clone calling in MiXCR, and kept productive beta chains. When rows share a CDR3 protein, they turn into one entry using the most common DNA and genes. The V and J calls and clone size come from TCRdb's table, not from the authors' own analysis. This sample lists just under 550,000 distinct CDR3 sequences; over 20% were detected once. The ten top clones hold approximately 12% of the sample.

The CDR3 holds 15 amino acids from the cysteine to the phenylalanine. Only the CDR3 DNA stays, 45 bases, in frame from base 1. Looking up the germline V gene yields CDR1 MRHNA and CDR2 SNTAGT. V loses 0 bases, J loses 3 bases, and the germline ends lie 10 bases apart. As for this clonotype: The specificity of this receptor is unknown. No clone much larger than this one lies a single base away; base qualities are absent.

This TCR was recovered from an adult woman who had mild COVID-19 (a few samples of this study predate the infection). The sample titles of this study are shuffled in the database, so cell type and time point are left out; the donor was told from shared clones. The receptor chain draws on TRBV6-4 and TRBJ2-3; a tentative D call is TRBD1 (7 bases match). The specimen sequenced was PBMCs or a T cell subset sorted from them (not recorded which). The CDR3 reads as follows: CASSDSEGATDTQYF. The sequence in DNA is TGTGCCAGCAGTGACTCGGAGGGGGCGACAGATACGCAGTATTTT.